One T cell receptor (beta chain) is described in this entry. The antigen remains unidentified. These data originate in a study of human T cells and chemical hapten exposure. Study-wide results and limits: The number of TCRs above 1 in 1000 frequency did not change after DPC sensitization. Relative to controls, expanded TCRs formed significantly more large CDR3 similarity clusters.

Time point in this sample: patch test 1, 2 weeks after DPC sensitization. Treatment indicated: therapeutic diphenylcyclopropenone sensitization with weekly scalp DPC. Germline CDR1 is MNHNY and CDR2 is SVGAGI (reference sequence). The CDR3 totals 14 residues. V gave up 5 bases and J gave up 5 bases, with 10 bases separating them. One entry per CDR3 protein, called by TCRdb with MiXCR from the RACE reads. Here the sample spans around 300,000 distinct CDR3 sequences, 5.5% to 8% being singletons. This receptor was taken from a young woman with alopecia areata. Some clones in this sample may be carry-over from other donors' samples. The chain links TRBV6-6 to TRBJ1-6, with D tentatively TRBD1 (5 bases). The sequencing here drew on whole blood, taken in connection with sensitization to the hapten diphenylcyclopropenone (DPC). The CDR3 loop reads CASSRRVDNSPLHF. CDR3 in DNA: TGTGCCAGCAGTCGCAGGGTAGATAATTCACCCCTCCACTTT.